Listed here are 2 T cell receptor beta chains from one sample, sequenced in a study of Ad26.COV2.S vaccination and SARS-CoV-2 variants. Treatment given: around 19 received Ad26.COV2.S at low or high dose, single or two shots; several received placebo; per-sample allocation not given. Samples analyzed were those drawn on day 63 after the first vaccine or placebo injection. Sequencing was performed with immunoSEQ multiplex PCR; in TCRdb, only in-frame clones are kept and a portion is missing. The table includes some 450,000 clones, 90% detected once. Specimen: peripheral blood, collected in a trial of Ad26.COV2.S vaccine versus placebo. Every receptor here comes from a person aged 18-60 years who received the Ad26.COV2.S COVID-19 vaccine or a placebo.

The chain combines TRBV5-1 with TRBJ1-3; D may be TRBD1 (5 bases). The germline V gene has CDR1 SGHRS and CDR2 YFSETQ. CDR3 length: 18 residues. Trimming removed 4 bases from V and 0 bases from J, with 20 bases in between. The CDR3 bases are TGCGCCAGCAGCCCCTTGGGGGGGACCTTGTACTCTGGAAACACCATATATTTT. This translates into CASSPLGGTLYSGNTIYF.

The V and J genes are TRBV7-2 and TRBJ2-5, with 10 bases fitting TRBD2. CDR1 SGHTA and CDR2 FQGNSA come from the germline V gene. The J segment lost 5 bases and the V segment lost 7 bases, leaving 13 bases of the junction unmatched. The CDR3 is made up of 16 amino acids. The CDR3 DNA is TGTGCCAGCATTCTAGGGGCTAGCGGGAGAGGGGAGACCCAGTACTTC. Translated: CASILGASGRGETQYF.